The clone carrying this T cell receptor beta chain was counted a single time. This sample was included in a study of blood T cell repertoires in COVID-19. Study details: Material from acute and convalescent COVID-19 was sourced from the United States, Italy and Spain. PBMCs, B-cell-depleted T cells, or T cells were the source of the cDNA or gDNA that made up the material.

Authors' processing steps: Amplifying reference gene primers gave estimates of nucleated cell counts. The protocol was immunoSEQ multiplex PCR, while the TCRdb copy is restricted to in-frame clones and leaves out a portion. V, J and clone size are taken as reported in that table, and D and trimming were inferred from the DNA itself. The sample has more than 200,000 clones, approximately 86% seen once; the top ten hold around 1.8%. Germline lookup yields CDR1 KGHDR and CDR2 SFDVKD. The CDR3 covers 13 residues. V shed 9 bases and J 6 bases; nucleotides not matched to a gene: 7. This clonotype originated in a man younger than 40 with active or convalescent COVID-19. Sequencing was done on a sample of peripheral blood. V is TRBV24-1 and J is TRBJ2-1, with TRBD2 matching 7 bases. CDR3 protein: CATGPGGTNEQFF. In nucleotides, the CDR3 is TGTGCCACCGGCCCCGGGGGGACCAATGAGCAGTTCTTC.